This T cell receptor beta chain was documented in a study of identifying expanded T cells in peripheral blood. Healthy donors had no documented immune events, such as infections, while sampled. Trimming took off 6 bases at V and 6 bases at J, with 8 bases between the two ends. The CDR3 runs 12 residues. Germline V gene sequence: CDR1 SNHLY, CDR2 FYNNEI. Profiled with immunoSEQ multiplex PCR; TCRdb holds only in-frame clones, not every one. The sample includes about 100,000 clones, approximately 89% of them seen just once. The chain joins TRBV2 to TRBJ1-4; the D is unclear. The receptor comes from a person aged 18-69 years in good health. The sequenced material came from blood. The CDR3 loop reads CASSAWDEKLFF. The CDR3 bases are TGTGCCAGCAGCGCATGGGATGAAAAACTGTTTTTT.